The 32 T cell receptor beta chains reported below all come from one sample, sequenced in a study of T-cell reconstitution after alpha-beta-depleted transplantation in children. TCRbeta library preparation incorporated unique molecular identifiers. A single record per CDR3 protein comes from TCRdb applying MiXCR to the PCR reads. This table holds over 150,000 distinct CDR3 sequences, around 7% found once. The material sequenced was PBMCs, taken before TCRalphabeta/CD19-depleted stem cell transplant. These TCRs come from a boy aged 2-15 years with acute lymphoblastic leukemia, due to receive a stem cell transplant.

This clonotype was observed many times. V usage is TRBV9 and J usage is TRBJ2-1, with 12 positions matching TRBD2. The CDR3 totals 17 residues. Germline CDR1 and CDR2: SGDLS and YYNGEE. V trimming: 3 bases; J trimming: 7 bases; junction bases outside the gene matches: 11. CDR3 nucleotide sequence: TGTGCCAGCAGCGACCACACTAGCGGGGGGCCACGGAATGAGCAGTTCTTC. Translation gives CASSDHTSGGPRNEQFF.

The chain carries TRBV4-1 and TRBJ2-7; 9 bases map to TRBD1. The CDR3 has 15 residues. Per germline, CDR1 MGHRA and CDR2 YSYEKL. Unmatched junction bases numbered 9, after V lost 3 bases and J lost 6 bases. CDR3 protein: CASSHAGQGPGEQYF. The CDR3 DNA reads as TGCGCCAGCAGCCACGCGGGACAGGGTCCTGGCGAGCAGTACTTC.

Many counts were recorded for this clonotype. The rearrangement joins TRBV6-4 to TRBJ2-3; D not certain. Germline-derived CDR1 and CDR2 are MRHNA and SNTAGT. V was trimmed by 3 bases and J by 2 bases, leaving 6 bases between them. The CDR3 totals 13 residues. In DNA, the CDR3 is TGTGCCAGCAGTGAAAAGGTCACAGATACGCAGTATTTT. This encodes CASSEKVTDTQYF.

This clonotype was found a few times. The chain has TRBV10-3 and TRBJ2-7; tentatively, D is TRBD1 (5 bases). The CDR3 spans 19 residues. V dropped 4 bases and J dropped 3 bases, with 28 bases sitting between them. CDR1 ENHRY and CDR2 SYGVKD come from the germline V gene. For the CDR3, the DNA is TGTGCCATCAGTGGAGGTTGGGCAGGGAATCTACTGGACAACTACGAGCAGTACTTC. It codes for CAISGGWAGNLLDNYEQYF.

V is TRBV4-3 and J is TRBJ1-2; D is undetermined. From germline, CDR1 is LGHNA and CDR2 YSLEER. V was clipped by 1 base and J by 4 bases, with 13 bases between them. This CDR3 comprises 15 residues. The CDR3 protein is CASSQADRPGYGYTF. CDR3 DNA sequence: TGCGCCAGCAGCCAAGCGGACCGGCCGGGCTATGGCTACACCTTC.

The table lists this clonotype with many counts. This sequence joins TRBV7-6 and TRBJ2-5, with unresolved D. The V gene's germline CDR1 is SGHVS and CDR2 FNYEAQ. This CDR3 is 14 amino acids long. The V gene lost 1 base and the J gene lost 4 bases, with 10 bases spanning the gap. Written as DNA, the CDR3 is TGTGCCAGCAGCTTAGTTCCAGGTTTAGAGACCCAGTACTTC. This encodes CASSLVPGLETQYF.

This clonotype was seen ten or more times. V gene TRBV4-3 combines with J gene TRBJ2-2, with 7 bases lining up with TRBD2. The length of the CDR3 is 14 residues. J gave up 5 bases and V 5 bases, and 5 bases lay outside the gene matches. Per the germline V gene, CDR1 is LGHNA and CDR2 is YSLEER. The CDR3 nucleotides read TGCGCCAGCAGCTCACTCGGGGGGACCGGGGAGCTGTTTTTT. This codes for CASSSLGGTGELFF.

This clonotype was observed a handful of times. The chain is built from TRBV4-2 and TRBJ2-1; D remains unclear. V gave up 4 bases and J gave up 0 bases, with 13 bases separating them. Germline lookup yields CDR1 LGHNA and CDR2 YNFKEQ. The CDR3 spans 16 residues. The CDR3, as DNA: TGTGCCAGCAGCCCCTCAGGCTACAGCTCCTACAATGAGCAGTTCTTC. It translates to CASSPSGYSSYNEQFF.

This clonotype has just a few counts. The chain uses TRBV5-1 and TRBJ2-5; 8 nucleotides match TRBD2. The V gene's germline CDR1 is SGHRS and CDR2 YFSETQ. The CDR3 covers 18 residues. V gave up 5 bases and J gave up 3 bases; unmatched junction bases: 18. CDR3 sequence (DNA): TGCGCCAGCAGATTGTTCGGACCGGCGGGGGGAGTAGAAGAGACCCAGTACTTC. It specifies CASRLFGPAGGVEETQYF.

This clonotype has a count of ten or more. The chain carries TRBV20-1 and TRBJ2-1; no clear D gene. Deletions cut 3 bases from V and 7 bases from J, with 16 bases between. The CDR3 is 14 amino acids. CDR1 and CDR2 from the germline V gene are DFQATT and SNEGSKA (reference sequence). In nucleotides, the CDR3 is TGCAGTGCTAGGTTCGGTGGCACAGCAAATGAGCAGTTCTTC. Translated: CSARFGGTANEQFF.

This clonotype was recorded many times. V and J are TRBV7-2 and TRBJ2-3, with 11 bases that match TRBD1. Germline values: CDR1 SGHTA, CDR2 FQGNSA. This CDR3 is 16 amino acids long. After removal of 5 bases from V and 4 bases from J, the junction contained 8 bases not matched to a gene. The CDR3 nucleotides read TGTGCCAGCAGCGATACCGGGACAGGGGGAGCAGATACGCAGTATTTT. This encodes CASSDTGTGGADTQYF.

This clonotype came up many times. The chain couples TRBV5-1 to TRBJ2-7; a possible D gene is TRBD1 (5 bases). Trimming left V 1 base short and J 5 bases short, with 16 bases between. The CDR3 covers 15 residues. The germline gives CDR1 SGHRS, CDR2 YFSETQ. In nucleotides, the CDR3 is TGCGCCAGCAGCTTGAGAGTAGCAGGGCCCCACGAGCAGTACTTC. Residues: CASSLRVAGPHEQYF.

This chain links TRBV7-9 with TRBJ2-7; maybe TRBD2 (5 bases). The germline gives CDR1 SEHNR, CDR2 FQNEAQ (reference sequence). The CDR3 consists of 13 residues. Trimming removed 4 bases at V and 2 bases at J, with 9 bases between. The DNA of the CDR3 is TGTGCCAGCAGCTCACCGGGAACCTACGAGCAGTACTTC. Protein product: CASSSPGTYEQYF.

This clonotype occurred many times. The chain has TRBV5-1 and TRBJ2-3; D remains unclear. Germline loops: CDR1 SGHRS, CDR2 YFSETQ. The CDR3 contains 15 residues. The ends were cut back, 4 bases at V and 0 bases at J, with 12 bases in the middle. Here the CDR3 reads CASSPPESSTDTQYF. The CDR3 region has the DNA TGCGCCAGCAGCCCGCCGGAGTCTAGCACAGATACGCAGTATTTT.

This clonotype was recorded at least ten times. This chain connects TRBV7-6 to TRBJ2-5; 8 nucleotides line up with TRBD2. The CDR3 loop spans 13 amino acids. The J segment lost 3 bases and the V segment lost 6 bases, leaving 3 bases of the junction unmatched. Per the germline V gene, CDR1 is SGHVS and CDR2 is FNYEAQ. CDR3 nucleotide sequence: TGTGCCAGCAGACCAGCGGGGGAAGAGACCCAGTACTTC. Residues: CASRPAGEETQYF.

This chain uses TRBV6-4 with TRBJ2-1; 13 bases map to TRBD2. The germline CDR1 and CDR2 sequences are MRHNA and SNTAGT. The CDR3 is 14 amino acids. After removal of 5 bases from V and 6 bases from J, the junction contained 1 base not matched to a gene. DNA for the CDR3: TGTGCCAGCAGTACTAGCGGGGGGGGCAATGAGCAGTTCTTC. As protein: CASSTSGGGNEQFF.

The V gene is TRBV28, the J gene TRBJ2-1, with 14 nucleotides matching TRBD2. V gave up 5 bases and J gave up 3 bases; unmatched junction bases: 6. This CDR3 is 17 amino acids long. Germline assignment: CDR1 MDHEN and CDR2 SYDVKM. CDR3 sequence: CASSRGTSGSLYNEQFF. The DNA for the CDR3 is TGTGCCAGCAGTCGAGGGACTAGCGGGAGCCTCTACAATGAGCAGTTCTTC.

This clonotype was counted ten times or more. This chain uses TRBV12-3 or TRBV12-4 with TRBJ2-1; TRBD2 aligns across 10 bases. The V segment lost 8 bases and the J segment 12 bases; nucleotides outside the gene matches: 19. The CDR3 covers 16 residues. The CDR3 sequence: CASGHSGLAEPSWQFF. For the CDR3, the DNA is TGTGCCAGCGGCCACTCAGGACTAGCGGAACCCTCTTGGCAGTTCTTC.

In its sample, this clonotype was seen a few times. J is TRBJ2-3 and V is TRBV11-1; 8 nucleotides align to TRBD2. Germline V CDR1 and CDR2: SGHAT, FQDESV (reference sequence). This CDR3 has 15 amino acids. V was pared by 4 bases and J by 1 base, with 4 bases of the junction left unmatched. This chain's CDR3 is CASSWLAGGTDTQYF. CDR3 nucleotide sequence: TGTGCCAGCAGCTGGCTAGCGGGTGGCACAGATACGCAGTATTTT.

The sample holds many counts of this clonotype. The chain links TRBV5-1 to TRBJ2-5; 8 bases align to TRBD2. Germline trimming cut 2 bases from V and 3 bases from J; bases unmatched to any gene: 9. Germline lookup yields CDR1 SGHRS and CDR2 YFSETQ. The CDR3 sequence is 16 residues long. The DNA for the CDR3 is TGCGCCAGCAGCTTTGGTTCCGATAGCGGGAAAGAGACCCAGTACTTC. Its translation is CASSFGSDSGKETQYF.

V and J are TRBV28 and TRBJ1-6; D unclear. Trimming took off 4 bases at V and 7 bases at J, with 11 bases between the two ends. Germline lookup yields CDR1 MDHEN and CDR2 SYDVKM. This CDR3 comprises 14 residues. Here the CDR3 reads CASSYSFSNSPLHF. Written as DNA, the CDR3 is TGTGCCAGCAGTTACTCGTTCTCAAATTCACCCCTCCACTTT.

In its sample, this clonotype was seen many times. The chain carries TRBV12-3 or TRBV12-4 and TRBJ2-7, with D perhaps TRBD1 (6 bases). This CDR3 has 16 residues. Trimming stripped 6 bases from V and 0 bases from J, with 18 bases between. CDR3 region: CASSLQGPPLSYEQYF. CDR3 sequence (DNA): TGTGCCAGCAGCTTACAGGGTCCCCCCCTCTCCTACGAGCAGTACTTC.

This clonotype has only a few counts. The V call is TRBV28, the J call TRBJ2-1; unclear D gene. V was shortened by 3 bases and J by 5 bases, with 5 bases between the two germline ends. Germline V gives CDR1 MDHEN, CDR2 SYDVKM. This CDR3 is built from 12 residues. The CDR3 nucleotides are TGTGCCAGCAGTTTCCCCAACAATGAGCAGTTCTTC. As protein: CASSFPNNEQFF.

Many counts were recorded for this clonotype. The chain is built from TRBV4-3 and TRBJ2-1; D possibly corresponds to TRBD2 (5 bases). Germline-derived CDR1 and CDR2 are LGHNA and YSLEER. V lost 3 bases and J lost 7, with 16 bases in between. This CDR3 spans 15 amino acids. In nucleotides, the CDR3 is TGCGCCAGCAGCCAGGGCCCCGGGGAGAGGAATGAGCAGTTCTTC. Protein product: CASSQGPGERNEQFF.

This clonotype appeared many times. V and J are TRBV5-1 and TRBJ2-6; D gene uncertain. CDR3 size: 16 residues. Trimming shortened V by 0 bases and J by 0 bases, and 7 bases separated the two germline ends. Germline-derived CDR1 and CDR2 are SGHRS and YFSETQ. For the CDR3, the DNA is TGCGCCAGCAGCTTGGGACTGAGCTCTGGGGCCAACGTCCTGACTTTC. Residues: CASSLGLSSGANVLTF. Variable domain in full (rest from reference TRBV5-1 and TRBJ2-6): KAGVTQTPRYLIKTRGQQVTLSCSPISGHRSVSWYQQTPGQGLQFLFEYFSETQRNKGNFPGRFSGRQFSNSRSEMNVSTLELGDSALYLCASSLGLSSGANVLTFGAGSRLTVL.

This clonotype was seen many times. The rearrangement links TRBV5-5 to TRBJ2-5; tentative D call: TRBD2 (5 bases). V was clipped by 0 bases and J by 5 bases, with 11 bases between them. Germline V gene sequence: CDR1 SGHKS, CDR2 YYEKEE (reference sequence). The CDR3 consists of 14 residues. CDR3 sequence: CASSLGVSGETQYF. In DNA, the CDR3 is TGTGCCAGCAGCTTGGGTGTTTCGGGGGAGACCCAGTACTTC.

At least ten counts were recorded for this clonotype. This sequence joins TRBV20-1 and TRBJ1-4; TRBD1 matches at 10 bases. Trimming removed 6 bases from V and 11 bases from J; junction bases left unmatched: 12. Germline-derived CDR1 and CDR2 are DFQATT and SNEGSKA (reference sequence). The CDR3 loop spans 14 amino acids. CDR3 residues: CSASVPGQGWKLFF. The DNA for the CDR3 is TGCAGTGCCAGTGTCCCGGGACAGGGGTGGAAACTGTTTTTT.

The rearrangement uses TRBV12-3 or TRBV12-4 and TRBJ1-2; D perhaps matches TRBD1 (5 bases). This CDR3 region has 13 residues. The germline V and J ends were trimmed by 3 bases and 7 bases, with 12 bases remaining between them. The DNA for the CDR3 is TGTGCCAGCAGTTTTCGCGGGGCGCCTGGCTACACCTTC. It translates to CASSFRGAPGYTF.

A note on this clonotype: This may arise from a read error, as a much more abundant clone is one base away. V and J are TRBV28 and TRBJ2-1; the match to TRBD1 covers 11 bases. The trim removed 6 bases at V and 11 bases at J, leaving 12 bases unmatched. Germline V gene sequence: CDR1 MDHEN, CDR2 SYDVKM. The CDR3 extends over 15 amino acids. CDR3 nucleotides: TGTGCCAGCAGGATAACCGGGACAGGGGGAAATAAGCAGTTCTTC. It translates to CASRITGTGGNKQFF.

This clonotype was observed a few times. V gene TRBV6-2 or TRBV6-3 combines with J gene TRBJ2-1, with 12 nucleotides matching TRBD1. The germline CDR1 and CDR2 sequences are MNHEY and SVGEGT. The CDR3 is made up of 18 amino acids. The trim removed 0 bases at V and 9 bases at J, leaving 12 bases unmatched. The CDR3 sequence: CASSYSDIPGTGGTEQFF. CDR3 nucleotide sequence: TGTGCCAGCAGTTACTCCGACATTCCCGGGACAGGGGGCACTGAGCAGTTCTTC.

This clonotype was recorded at least ten times. The V gene is TRBV6-5, the J gene TRBJ2-2; 13 positions agree with TRBD2. The CDR3 is 14 residues long. V gave up 7 bases and J gave up 5 bases; unmatched junction bases: 1. Germline CDR1 and CDR2: MNHEY and SVGAGI. The CDR3 bases are TGTGCCAGCAAACTAGCGGGGGGGACCGGGGAGCTGTTTTTT. This encodes CASKLAGGTGELFF.

At least ten counts were recorded for this clonotype. The V and J genes are TRBV5-1 and TRBJ2-5; D not resolved. Germline V lookup: CDR1 SGHRS, CDR2 YFSETQ. V dropped 1 base and J dropped 4 bases, with 14 bases sitting between them. This CDR3 comprises 15 residues. This chain's CDR3 is CASSLSLIGRETQYF. For the CDR3, the DNA is TGCGCCAGCAGCTTGTCTCTTATCGGTAGAGAGACCCAGTACTTC. Variable domain in full (rest from reference TRBV5-1 and TRBJ2-5): KAGVTQTPRYLIKTRGQQVTLSCSPISGHRSVSWYQQTPGQGLQFLFEYFSETQRNKGNFPGRFSGRQFSNSRSEMNVSTLELGDSALYLCASSLSLIGRETQYFGPGTRLLVL.